Listed below are T cell receptor beta chains from one sample, sequenced in a study of blood T cells in healthy people across ages. Each CDR3 protein gets one entry after TCRdb re-called the 5' RACE reads with MiXCR. The sample yields some 1,800,000 distinct CDR3 sequences, roughly two fifths seen once. The source material was blood. The source of these receptors is a human donor in good health. Each CDR3 is given with its conserved first and last residue. Fields, in order: D gene, clone size, J gene, V gene, CDR3 protein, CDR3 DNA. D genes are given only for firm matches. Size is omitted from some rows. Given values are once, few, many or a class for expanded clones.

D gene: .
clone size: .
J gene: TRBJ2-1
V gene: TRBV5-4
CDR3 protein: CASSSNIQLSYNEQFF
CDR3 DNA: TGTGCCAGCAGCTCAAACATACAGCTCTCCTACAATGAGCAGTTCTTC

D gene: .
clone size: few
J gene: TRBJ2-7
V gene: TRBV6-2/TRBV6-3
CDR3 protein: CASKTPGQAYEQYF
CDR3 DNA: TGTGCCAGCAAAACACCGGGACAAGCCTACGAGCAGTACTTC

D gene: TRBD1
clone size: .
J gene: TRBJ2-7
V gene: TRBV5-6
CDR3 protein: CASSTDRESYYEQYF
CDR3 DNA: TGTGCCAGCAGCACCGACAGGGAATCCTACTACGAGCAGTACTTC

D gene: TRBD1
clone size: .
J gene: TRBJ1-4
V gene: TRBV7-2
CDR3 protein: CASSLQGGEEKLFF
CDR3 DNA: TGTGCCAGCAGCTTACAGGGGGGAGAAGAAAAACTGTTTTTT

D gene: .
clone size: few
J gene: TRBJ1-5
V gene: TRBV10-3
CDR3 protein: CASGGTSNQPQHF
CDR3 DNA: TGTGCCAGTGGAGGAACGAGCAATCAGCCCCAGCATTTT

D gene: TRBD1
clone size: few
J gene: TRBJ1-1
V gene: TRBV28
CDR3 protein: CASSQPGQQNTEAFF
CDR3 DNA: TGTGCCAGCAGTCAACCGGGACAGCAGAACACTGAAGCTTTCTTT

D gene: TRBD2
clone size: .
J gene: TRBJ2-1
V gene: TRBV20-1
CDR3 protein: CSASALAGGTSYNEQFF
CDR3 DNA: TGCAGTGCGAGTGCGCTAGCGGGGGGGACGAGCTACAATGAGCAGTTCTTC

D gene: TRBD1
clone size: .
J gene: TRBJ2-5
V gene: TRBV6-2/TRBV6-3
CDR3 protein: CASAPRGQAFQETQYF
CDR3 DNA: TGTGCCAGCGCCCCCCGGGGACAGGCCTTCCAAGAGACCCAGTACTTC

D gene: .
clone size: .
J gene: TRBJ1-1
V gene: TRBV7-2
CDR3 protein: CASSFSSRNTEAFF
CDR3 DNA: TGTGCCAGCAGCTTCTCCAGCCGAAACACTGAAGCTTTCTTT

D gene: .
clone size: .
J gene: TRBJ2-2
V gene: TRBV7-6
CDR3 protein: CASSPLEQGITGELFF
CDR3 DNA: TGTGCCAGCAGCCCCCTAGAACAGGGCATCACCGGGGAGCTGTTTTTT

D gene: TRBD1
clone size: few
J gene: TRBJ1-2
V gene: TRBV12-3/TRBV12-4
CDR3 protein: CASSEDRGYGGYTF
CDR3 DNA: TGTGCCAGCAGTGAGGACAGGGGGTACGGTGGCTACACCTTC

D gene: .
clone size: .
J gene: TRBJ1-1
V gene: TRBV29-1
CDR3 protein: CSVETVMNTEAFF
CDR3 DNA: TGCAGCGTTGAAACGGTGATGAACACTGAAGCTTTCTTT

D gene: TRBD2
clone size: few
J gene: TRBJ2-1
V gene: TRBV7-9
CDR3 protein: CASNDVLAGPYNEQFF
CDR3 DNA: TGTGCCAGCAACGACGTACTAGCGGGGCCCTACAATGAGCAGTTCTTC

D gene: TRBD1
clone size: few
J gene: TRBJ2-7
V gene: TRBV24-1
CDR3 protein: CATRGTGETYEQYF
CDR3 DNA: TGTGCCACCAGAGGGACAGGGGAAACCTACGAGCAGTACTTC

D gene: .
clone size: .
J gene: TRBJ2-7
V gene: TRBV12-3/TRBV12-4
CDR3 protein: CASSLGRSNYEQYF
CDR3 DNA: TGTGCCAGCAGTTTGGGCAGGAGTAACTACGAGCAGTACTTC

D gene: .
clone size: .
J gene: TRBJ2-1
V gene: TRBV11-2
CDR3 protein: CASSLDPGTNNEQFF
CDR3 DNA: TGTGCCAGCAGCTTAGACCCCGGGACGAACAATGAGCAGTTCTTC

D gene: .
clone size: few
J gene: TRBJ2-5
V gene: TRBV7-6
CDR3 protein: CASSYRGGSETQYF
CDR3 DNA: TGTGCCAGCAGCTATAGGGGCGGGTCAGAGACCCAGTACTTC

D gene: .
clone size: .
J gene: TRBJ1-2
V gene: TRBV5-1
CDR3 protein: CASNLDMANGYTF
CDR3 DNA: TGCGCCAGCAACCTGGATATGGCTAATGGCTACACCTTC

D gene: .
clone size: few
J gene: TRBJ2-7
V gene: TRBV29-1
CDR3 protein: CSVEDRKGGPYEQYF
CDR3 DNA: TGCAGCGTTGAAGATCGGAAAGGGGGTCCGTACGAGCAGTACTTC

D gene: TRBD2
clone size: .
J gene: TRBJ2-3
V gene: TRBV3-1
CDR3 protein: CASSQDYPSGTSTDTQYF
CDR3 DNA: TGTGCCAGCAGCCAAGATTATCCTAGCGGGACCAGCACAGATACGCAGTATTTT

D gene: .
clone size: .
J gene: TRBJ2-4
V gene: TRBV2
CDR3 protein: CASSEWRSREQYF
CDR3 DNA: TGTGCCAGCAGTGAGTGGAGGTCTAGGGAGCAGTACTTC

D gene: .
clone size: once
J gene: TRBJ1-4
V gene: TRBV12-3/TRBV12-4
CDR3 protein: CASSLGRGPIEEKLFF
CDR3 DNA: TGTGCCAGCAGTTTAGGTCGGGGTCCGATCGAGGAAAAACTGTTTTTT

D gene: .
clone size: .
J gene: TRBJ1-2
V gene: TRBV15
CDR3 protein: CATSRDLGRSGYTF
CDR3 DNA: TGTGCCACCAGCAGAGATTTAGGGCGGAGTGGCTACACCTTC

D gene: TRBD1
clone size: .
J gene: TRBJ2-3
V gene: TRBV7-3
CDR3 protein: CASSDRENTQYF
CDR3 DNA: TGTGCCAGCAGTGACAGGGAGAATACGCAGTATTTT

D gene: TRBD1
clone size: .
J gene: TRBJ1-1
V gene: TRBV7-9
CDR3 protein: CASSLPTGGGETEAFF
CDR3 DNA: TGTGCCAGCAGCTTGCCGACAGGGGGCGGGGAGACTGAAGCTTTCTTT

D gene: .
clone size: few
J gene: TRBJ1-2
V gene: TRBV28
CDR3 protein: CASSLIRDGYGYTF
CDR3 DNA: TGTGCCAGCAGTTTAATCCGAGATGGCTATGGCTACACCTTC

D gene: .
clone size: few
J gene: TRBJ1-2
V gene: TRBV12-3/TRBV12-4
CDR3 protein: CASSFGQGGNGYTF
CDR3 DNA: TGTGCCAGCAGTTTTGGGCAGGGAGGGAATGGCTACACCTTC

D gene: .
clone size: .
J gene: TRBJ1-3
V gene: TRBV12-3/TRBV12-4
CDR3 protein: CASSLRGWWTSGNTIYF
CDR3 DNA: TGTGCCAGCAGTTTAAGGGGGTGGTGGACCTCTGGAAACACCATATATTTT

D gene: .
clone size: few
J gene: TRBJ1-2
V gene: TRBV7-8
CDR3 protein: CASSLEARGGYGYTF
CDR3 DNA: TGTGCCAGCAGCTTAGAAGCTCGTGGGGGCTATGGCTACACCTTC

D gene: TRBD2
clone size: .
J gene: TRBJ2-4
V gene: TRBV11-1
CDR3 protein: CASSFYPGLEDIQYF
CDR3 DNA: TGTGCCAGCAGCTTCTATCCGGGACTAGAAGACATTCAGTACTTC

D gene: TRBD2
clone size: .
J gene: TRBJ2-2
V gene: TRBV4-3
CDR3 protein: CAGSLYGTTPNTGELFF
CDR3 DNA: TGCGCCGGCAGCCTATATGGGACTACTCCTAACACCGGGGAGCTGTTTTTT

D gene: TRBD2
clone size: .
J gene: TRBJ2-3
V gene: TRBV2
CDR3 protein: CATQWAGGSAGDTQYF
CDR3 DNA: TGTGCCACCCAGTGGGCGGGGGGTTCGGCGGGAGATACGCAGTATTTT

D gene: TRBD1
clone size: .
J gene: TRBJ2-7
V gene: TRBV5-1
CDR3 protein: CASSFDGTGFDEQYF
CDR3 DNA: TGCGCCAGCAGCTTCGACGGGACAGGGTTCGACGAGCAGTACTTC

D gene: .
clone size: few
J gene: TRBJ2-6
V gene: TRBV29-1
CDR3 protein: CSVDDSGANVLTF
CDR3 DNA: TGCAGCGTTGATGACTCTGGGGCCAACGTCCTGACTTTC